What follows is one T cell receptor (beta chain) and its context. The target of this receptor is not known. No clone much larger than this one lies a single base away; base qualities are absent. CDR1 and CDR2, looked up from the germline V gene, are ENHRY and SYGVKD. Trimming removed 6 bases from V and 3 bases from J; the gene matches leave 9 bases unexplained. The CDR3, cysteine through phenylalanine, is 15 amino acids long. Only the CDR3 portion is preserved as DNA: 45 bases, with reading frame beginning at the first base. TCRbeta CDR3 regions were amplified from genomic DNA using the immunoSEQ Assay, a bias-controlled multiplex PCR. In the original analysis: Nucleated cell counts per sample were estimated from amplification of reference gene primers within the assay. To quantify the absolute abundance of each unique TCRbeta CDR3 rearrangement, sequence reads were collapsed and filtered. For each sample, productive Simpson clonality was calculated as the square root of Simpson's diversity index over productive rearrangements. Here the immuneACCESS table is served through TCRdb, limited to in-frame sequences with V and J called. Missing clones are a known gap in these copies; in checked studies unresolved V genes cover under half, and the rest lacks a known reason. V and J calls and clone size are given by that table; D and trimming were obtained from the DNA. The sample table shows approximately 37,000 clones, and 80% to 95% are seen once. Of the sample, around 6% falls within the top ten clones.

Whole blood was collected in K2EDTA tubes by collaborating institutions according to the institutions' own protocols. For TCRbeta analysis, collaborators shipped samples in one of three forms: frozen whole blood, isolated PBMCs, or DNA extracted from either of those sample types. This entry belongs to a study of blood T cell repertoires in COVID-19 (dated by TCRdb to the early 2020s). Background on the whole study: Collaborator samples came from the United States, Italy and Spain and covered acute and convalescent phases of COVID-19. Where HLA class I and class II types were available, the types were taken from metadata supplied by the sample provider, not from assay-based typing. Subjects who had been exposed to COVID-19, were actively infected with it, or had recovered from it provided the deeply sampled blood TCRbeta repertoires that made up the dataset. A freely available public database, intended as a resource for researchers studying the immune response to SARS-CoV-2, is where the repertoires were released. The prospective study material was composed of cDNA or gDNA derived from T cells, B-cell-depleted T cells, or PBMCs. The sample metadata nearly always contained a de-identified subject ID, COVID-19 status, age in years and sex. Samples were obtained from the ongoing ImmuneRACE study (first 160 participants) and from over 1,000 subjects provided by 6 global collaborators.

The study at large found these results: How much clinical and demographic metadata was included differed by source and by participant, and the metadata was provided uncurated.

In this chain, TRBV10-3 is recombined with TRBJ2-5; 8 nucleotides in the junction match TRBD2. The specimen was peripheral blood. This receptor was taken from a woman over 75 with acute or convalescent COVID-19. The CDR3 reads CAIRTGSGAKETQYF. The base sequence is TGTGCCATCAGGACAGGTAGCGGGGCCAAAGAGACCCAGTACTTC.